The rows below give T cell receptor beta chains drawn from one sample of a study of radiation and T cells in renal cell carcinoma. Some clones are missing from TCRdb's copy, which holds only in-frame ones; the method was immunoSEQ multiplex PCR. This table holds around 22,000 clones, more than 45% found once. The input for sequencing was tumor tissue, taken from a patient whose treatment was nephrectomy without radiotherapy. The origin of the receptors is a man aged 40-50 years with renal cell carcinoma. CDR3s include the opening cysteine and the closing phenylalanine or tryptophan. The order of the fields is J gene, D gene, clone size, V gene, CDR3 protein, CDR3 DNA. D genes are given only for firm matches. Where a row states a size, it is once, few, many or the class of an expanded clone; other rows omit it.

j_gene: TRBJ1-1; d_gene: .; abundance: .; v_gene: TRBV7-9; CDR3aa: CASSRYTEAFF; CDR3nt: TGTGCCAGCAGCCGGTACACTGAAGCTTTCTTT
j_gene: TRBJ1-1; d_gene: TRBD1; abundance: .; v_gene: TRBV5-8; CDR3aa: CASRVQSDRAHTEAFF; CDR3nt: TGTGCCAGCAGGGTACAATCAGACAGGGCCCACACTGAAGCTTTCTTT
j_gene: TRBJ1-2; d_gene: TRBD1; abundance: .; v_gene: TRBV19; CDR3aa: CASSAQDRGSYGYTF; CDR3nt: TGTGCCAGTAGTGCCCAAGACAGGGGATCCTATGGCTACACCTTC
j_gene: TRBJ1-2; d_gene: .; abundance: few; v_gene: TRBV5-5; CDR3aa: CASSFVEGYGYTF; CDR3nt: TGTGCCAGCAGCTTCGTGGAGGGCTATGGCTACACCTTC
j_gene: TRBJ1-1; d_gene: .; abundance: .; v_gene: TRBV7-2; CDR3aa: CASSLTVAGTEAFF; CDR3nt: TGTGCCAGCAGCCTGACGGTGGCGGGCACTGAAGCTTTCTTT
j_gene: TRBJ2-5; d_gene: .; abundance: .; v_gene: TRBV7-2; CDR3aa: CASGVMRSETQYF; CDR3nt: TGTGCCAGCGGCGTGATGCGGTCGGAGACCCAGTACTTC
j_gene: TRBJ1-4; d_gene: .; abundance: few; v_gene: TRBV28; CDR3aa: CASSLGVPRNEKLFF; CDR3nt: TGTGCCAGCAGTTTGGGCGTGCCACGGAATGAAAAACTGTTTTTT
j_gene: TRBJ1-1; d_gene: TRBD1; abundance: .; v_gene: TRBV18; CDR3aa: CASSPILPSGQGNRNTEAFF; CDR3nt: TGTGCCAGCTCACCAATTTTGCCCTCTGGACAGGGAAATCGGAACACTGAAGCTTTCTTT
j_gene: TRBJ1-1; d_gene: .; abundance: .; v_gene: TRBV6-1; CDR3aa: CASSESRTVMNTEAFF; CDR3nt: TGTGCCAGCAGTGAGTCTAGGACAGTCATGAACACTGAAGCTTTCTTT
j_gene: TRBJ1-6; d_gene: TRBD1; abundance: .; v_gene: TRBV7-2; CDR3aa: CASSLWDRDNSPLHF; CDR3nt: TGTGCCAGCAGCTTATGGGACAGGGATAATTCACCCCTCCACTTT
j_gene: TRBJ2-1; d_gene: TRBD2; abundance: .; v_gene: TRBV5-4; CDR3aa: CASSLTSGRGNEQFF; CDR3nt: TGTGCCAGCAGCCTGACTAGCGGGAGAGGAAATGAGCAGTTCTTC
j_gene: TRBJ2-1; d_gene: .; abundance: .; v_gene: TRBV10-2; CDR3aa: CASSSYNEQFF; CDR3nt: TGCGCCAGCAGTTCCTACAATGAGCAGTTCTTC
j_gene: TRBJ1-1; d_gene: .; abundance: .; v_gene: TRBV7-2; CDR3aa: CASSLQVLIPEAFF; CDR3nt: TGTGCCAGCAGTCTTCAGGTTTTAATCCCTGAAGCTTTCTTT
j_gene: TRBJ2-2; d_gene: .; abundance: few; v_gene: TRBV11-2; CDR3aa: CASSLTPHPNTGELFF; CDR3nt: TGTGCCAGCAGCTTAACCCCCCACCCGAACACCGGGGAGCTGTTTTTT
j_gene: TRBJ1-1; d_gene: TRBD1; abundance: .; v_gene: TRBV6-5; CDR3aa: CASKDRANTEAFF; CDR3nt: TGTGCCAGCAAAGACAGGGCGAACACTGAAGCTTTCTTT
j_gene: TRBJ2-2; d_gene: TRBD1; abundance: .; v_gene: TRBV19; CDR3aa: CATKPGQGLFTGELFF; CDR3nt: TGTGCCACCAAACCCGGACAGGGTTTATTCACCGGGGAGCTGTTTTTT
j_gene: TRBJ2-3; d_gene: TRBD2; abundance: .; v_gene: TRBV6-4; CDR3aa: CASSDSRASGSTDTQYF; CDR3nt: TGTGCCAGCAGTGACTCGAGGGCTAGCGGAAGCACAGATACGCAGTATTTT
j_gene: TRBJ2-7; d_gene: .; abundance: .; v_gene: TRBV11-2; CDR3aa: CASSLEQGYQYEQYF; CDR3nt: TGTGCCAGCAGCTTAGAACAGGGATATCAATACGAGCAGTACTTC
j_gene: TRBJ1-4; d_gene: TRBD1; abundance: many; v_gene: TRBV27; CDR3aa: CASSPQGAYEKLFF; CDR3nt: TGTGCCAGCAGTCCACAGGGGGCTTATGAAAAACTGTTTTTT
j_gene: TRBJ1-1; d_gene: TRBD1; abundance: .; v_gene: TRBV5-1; CDR3aa: CASSLGGTGGRKTEAFF; CDR3nt: TGCGCCAGCAGCCTGGGAGGGACAGGGGGAAGAAAAACTGAAGCTTTCTTT
j_gene: TRBJ1-1; d_gene: TRBD1; abundance: .; v_gene: TRBV6-5; CDR3aa: CASNKGAGTEAFF; CDR3nt: TGTGCCAGCAACAAGGGGGCCGGCACTGAAGCTTTCTTT
j_gene: TRBJ2-2; d_gene: TRBD2; abundance: few; v_gene: TRBV5-8; CDR3aa: CASSVGRTSLSGGELFF; CDR3nt: TGTGCCAGCAGCGTTGGAAGGACTAGCCTCTCTGGCGGGGAGCTGTTTTTT
j_gene: TRBJ2-1; d_gene: TRBD1; abundance: .; v_gene: TRBV5-6; CDR3aa: CASSLTGGYNEQFF; CDR3nt: TGTGCCAGCAGCTTAACAGGGGGTTACAATGAGCAGTTCTTC
j_gene: TRBJ1-1; d_gene: .; abundance: .; v_gene: TRBV27; CDR3aa: CASSGFGWHHWMSGDTEAFF; CDR3nt: TGTGCCAGCAGTGGTTTTGGATGGCACCATTGGATGAGTGGGGACACTGAAGCTTTCTTT
j_gene: TRBJ2-3; d_gene: TRBD1; abundance: .; v_gene: TRBV4-3; CDR3aa: CASSQDPRGQRTDTQYF; CDR3nt: TGCGCCAGCAGCCAAGACCCCAGGGGGCAACGCACAGATACGCAGTATTTT
j_gene: TRBJ1-2; d_gene: TRBD1; abundance: many; v_gene: TRBV13; CDR3aa: CASSTHRGGDGYTF; CDR3nt: TGTGCCAGCAGCACCCACAGGGGGGGGGATGGCTACACCTTC
j_gene: TRBJ2-2; d_gene: .; abundance: .; v_gene: TRBV28; CDR3aa: CASRTGILGTGELFF; CDR3nt: TGTGCCAGCAGAACAGGGATTTTAGGCACCGGGGAGCTGTTTTTT
j_gene: TRBJ2-2; d_gene: TRBD1; abundance: .; v_gene: TRBV4-3; CDR3aa: CASSQEGGRVTGELFF; CDR3nt: TGCGCCAGCAGCCAAGAAGGGGGCAGAGTCACCGGGGAGCTGTTTTTT
j_gene: TRBJ2-1; d_gene: .; abundance: .; v_gene: TRBV2; CDR3aa: CASSEILVVSEQFF; CDR3nt: TGTGCCAGCAGTGAAATTCTAGTAGTGAGTGAGCAGTTCTTC
j_gene: TRBJ1-2; d_gene: TRBD1; abundance: medium-sized; v_gene: TRBV5-1; CDR3aa: CASSLAWGQGSTYGYTF; CDR3nt: TGCGCCAGCAGCTTGGCGTGGGGACAGGGGAGTACCTATGGCTACACCTTC
j_gene: TRBJ1-6; d_gene: TRBD1; abundance: few; v_gene: TRBV27; CDR3aa: CASRLSWTGRSPLHF; CDR3nt: TGTGCCAGCCGCCTATCGTGGACAGGGCGTTCACCCCTCCACTTT
j_gene: TRBJ1-1; d_gene: .; abundance: few; v_gene: TRBV15; CDR3aa: CATSRDREEVMNTEAFF; CDR3nt: TGTGCCACCAGCAGAGACAGGGAGGAGGTAATGAACACTGAAGCTTTCTTT
j_gene: TRBJ1-6; d_gene: .; abundance: .; v_gene: TRBV7-2; CDR3aa: CATGGQGGSPLHF; CDR3nt: TGTGCCACGGGAGGGCAGGGAGGTTCACCCCTCCACTTT
j_gene: TRBJ2-4; d_gene: TRBD1; abundance: .; v_gene: TRBV13; CDR3aa: CASSTRDRGLRNIQYF; CDR3nt: TGTGCCAGCAGCACCCGGGACAGGGGTTTGAGAAACATTCAGTACTTC
j_gene: TRBJ1-4; d_gene: .; abundance: few; v_gene: TRBV11-2; CDR3aa: CASSFGGAGEKLFF; CDR3nt: TGTGCCAGCAGCTTCGGCGGGGCTGGGGAAAAACTGTTTTTT
j_gene: TRBJ2-1; d_gene: .; abundance: .; v_gene: TRBV5-4; CDR3aa: CASSLEGAGEQFF; CDR3nt: TGTGCCAGCAGCTTGGAAGGGGCCGGTGAGCAGTTCTTC
j_gene: TRBJ1-5; d_gene: TRBD1; abundance: .; v_gene: TRBV7-2; CDR3aa: CASSLQGGNQPQHF; CDR3nt: TGTGCCAGCAGCTTACAGGGGGGTAATCAGCCCCAGCATTTT
j_gene: TRBJ2-5; d_gene: .; abundance: .; v_gene: TRBV11-2; CDR3aa: CASSLIETQYF; CDR3nt: TGTGCCAGCAGCTTAATAGAGACCCAGTACTTC
j_gene: TRBJ2-3; d_gene: TRBD2; abundance: few; v_gene: TRBV11-2; CDR3aa: CASSSITGTSGQDTQYF; CDR3nt: TGTGCCAGCAGCTCCATCACCGGGACTAGCGGACAAGATACGCAGTATTTT
j_gene: TRBJ2-7; d_gene: .; abundance: .; v_gene: TRBV11-2; CDR3aa: CASSMDYSVSYEQYF; CDR3nt: TGTGCCAGCAGCATGGACTATTCTGTTTCGTACGAGCAGTACTTC
j_gene: TRBJ1-1; d_gene: .; abundance: few; v_gene: TRBV29-1; CDR3aa: CSVALGPGIAEAFF; CDR3nt: TGCAGCGTTGCCCTAGGTCCGGGAATCGCTGAAGCTTTCTTT
j_gene: TRBJ2-3; d_gene: TRBD1; abundance: .; v_gene: TRBV10-1; CDR3aa: CASSGSRTGSDTQYF; CDR3nt: TGCGCCAGCAGTGGGTCCCGGACAGGATCTGATACGCAGTATTTT
j_gene: TRBJ2-2; d_gene: .; abundance: .; v_gene: TRBV14; CDR3aa: CASSQTATGELFF; CDR3nt: TGTGCCAGCAGCCAGACAGCAACCGGGGAGCTGTTTTTT
j_gene: TRBJ2-3; d_gene: TRBD2; abundance: .; v_gene: TRBV19; CDR3aa: CATSTSGRDTQYF; CDR3nt: TGTGCCACCTCGACTAGCGGGAGAGATACGCAGTATTTT
j_gene: TRBJ1-4; d_gene: .; abundance: medium-sized; v_gene: TRBV2; CDR3aa: CASSEDTSTNEKLFF; CDR3nt: TGTGCCAGCAGTGAGGACACATCAACTAATGAAAAACTGTTTTTT
j_gene: TRBJ2-6; d_gene: .; abundance: .; v_gene: TRBV28; CDR3aa: CASSRSRQFSGANVLTF; CDR3nt: TGTGCCAGCAGTCGCTCCCGACAGTTCTCTGGGGCCAACGTCTTGACTTTC
j_gene: TRBJ1-2; d_gene: TRBD1; abundance: medium-sized; v_gene: TRBV6-5; CDR3aa: CASSYSRDRGHGYTF; CDR3nt: TGTGCCAGCAGTTACTCGCGGGACAGGGGACATGGCTACACCTTC
j_gene: TRBJ1-1; d_gene: .; abundance: .; v_gene: TRBV6-5; CDR3aa: CASSYGGASTEAFF; CDR3nt: TGTGCCAGCAGTTACGGGGGCGCGAGCACTGAAGCTTTCTTT
j_gene: TRBJ2-3; d_gene: .; abundance: .; v_gene: TRBV7-9; CDR3aa: CASSSIDGPDTQYF; CDR3nt: TGTGCCAGCAGCTCAATTGACGGACCAGATACGCAGTATTTT
j_gene: TRBJ2-1; d_gene: .; abundance: .; v_gene: TRBV11-2; CDR3aa: CASSYQEGGLYNEQFF; CDR3nt: TGTGCCAGCAGCTACCAAGAGGGCGGGCTCTACAATGAGCAGTTCTTC
j_gene: TRBJ1-2; d_gene: TRBD1; abundance: medium-sized; v_gene: TRBV27; CDR3aa: CASRSQGANYGYTF; CDR3nt: TGTGCCAGCAGATCTCAGGGGGCCAACTATGGCTACACCTTC
j_gene: TRBJ2-1; d_gene: .; abundance: .; v_gene: TRBV19; CDR3aa: CASSRAGAEEQFF; CDR3nt: TGTGCCAGTAGTAGGGCCGGGGCCGAAGAGCAGTTCTTC
j_gene: TRBJ1-1; d_gene: .; abundance: few; v_gene: TRBV5-1; CDR3aa: CASSLAGAWNTEAFF; CDR3nt: TGCGCCAGCAGCTTGGCCGGGGCTTGGAACACTGAAGCTTTCTTT
j_gene: TRBJ2-2; d_gene: .; abundance: few; v_gene: TRBV18; CDR3aa: CASSPQQSLTGELFF; CDR3nt: TGTGCCAGCTCACCACAACAGTCGTTAACCGGGGAGCTGTTTTTT
j_gene: TRBJ2-1; d_gene: .; abundance: .; v_gene: TRBV2; CDR3aa: CASGALLGEQFF; CDR3nt: TGTGCCAGCGGGGCCCTCTTGGGTGAGCAGTTCTTC
j_gene: TRBJ2-2; d_gene: .; abundance: .; v_gene: TRBV15; CDR3aa: CATSRLGTGELFF; CDR3nt: TGTGCCACCAGCAGACTGGGGACCGGGGAGCTGTTTTTT
j_gene: TRBJ2-1; d_gene: .; abundance: few; v_gene: TRBV9; CDR3aa: CASSVDMGSYNEQFF; CDR3nt: TGTGCCAGCAGCGTAGATATGGGGAGCTACAATGAGCAGTTCTTC
j_gene: TRBJ1-5; d_gene: .; abundance: .; v_gene: TRBV5-5; CDR3aa: CASSPDGLQGQPQHF; CDR3nt: TGTGCCAGCAGCCCGGACGGGCTCCAGGGCCAGCCCCAGCATTTT